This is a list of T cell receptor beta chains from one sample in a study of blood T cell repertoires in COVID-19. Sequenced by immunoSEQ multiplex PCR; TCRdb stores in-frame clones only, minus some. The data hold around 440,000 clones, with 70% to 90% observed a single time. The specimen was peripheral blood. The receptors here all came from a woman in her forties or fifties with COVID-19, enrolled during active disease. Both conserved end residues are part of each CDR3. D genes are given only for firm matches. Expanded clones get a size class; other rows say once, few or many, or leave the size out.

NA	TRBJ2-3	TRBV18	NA	CASSLGPHTDTQYF	TGTGCCAGCTCCTTGGGGCCCCACACAGATACGCAGTATTTT
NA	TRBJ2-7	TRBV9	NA	CADQNYEQYF	TGTGCCGATCAGAACTACGAGCAGTACTTC
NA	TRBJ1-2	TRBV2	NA	CASSEAIGYTF	TGTGCCAGCAGCGAGGCCATTGGCTACACCTTC
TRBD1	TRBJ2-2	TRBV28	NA	CASSYNRGTGELFF	TGTGCCAGCAGTTATAACAGGGGGACCGGGGAGCTGTTTTTT
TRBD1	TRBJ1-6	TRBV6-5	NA	CASRLGQGNSPLHF	TGTGCCAGCAGGTTGGGACAGGGTAATTCACCCCTCCACTTT
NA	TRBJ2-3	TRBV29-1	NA	CSVDGGLSTDTQYF	TGCAGCGTTGATGGGGGCTTAAGCACAGATACGCAGTATTTT
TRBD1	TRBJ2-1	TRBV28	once	CASSRDRGVNEQFF	TGTGCCAGCAGCCGGGACAGGGGAGTCAATGAGCAGTTCTTC
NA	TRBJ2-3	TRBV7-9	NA	CASSFSDTQYF	TGTGCCAGCAGCTTCAGTGATACGCAGTATTTT
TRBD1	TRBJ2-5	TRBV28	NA	CASSLRDRGPETQYF	TGTGCCAGCAGCCTCCGGGACAGGGGGCCGGAGACCCAGTACTTC
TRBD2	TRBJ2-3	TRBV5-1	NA	CASSLDSGDSTDTQYF	TGCGCCAGCAGCTTGGATAGCGGGGATTCCACAGATACGCAGTATTTT
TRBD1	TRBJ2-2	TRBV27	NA	CASSLWGQGASGTGELFF	TGTGCCAGCAGTTTATGGGGGCAGGGGGCTTCCGGCACCGGGGAGCTGTTTTTT
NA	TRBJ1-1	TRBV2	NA	CASSEEPGLNAEAFF	TGTGCCAGCAGTGAAGAGCCAGGCTTGAACGCTGAAGCTTTCTTT
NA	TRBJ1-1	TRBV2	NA	CASQTQEVTEAFF	TGTGCCAGCCAGACTCAGGAGGTAACTGAAGCTTTCTTT
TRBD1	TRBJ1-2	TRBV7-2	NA	CASSADRDAGYTF	TGTGCCAGCAGCGCCGACAGGGACGCTGGCTACACCTTC
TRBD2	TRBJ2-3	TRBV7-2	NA	CASSFPKAGTSTDTQYF	TGTGCCAGCAGCTTCCCGAAAGCGGGGACTAGCACAGATACGCAGTATTTT
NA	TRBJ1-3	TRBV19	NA	CASSMKGEGGNTIYF	TGTGCCAGTAGTATGAAAGGAGAAGGTGGAAACACCATATATTTT
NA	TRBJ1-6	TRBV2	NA	CASSPTGIVGSPLHF	TGTGCCAGCAGTCCGACGGGGATTGTCGGTTCACCCCTCCACTTT